The 29 T cell receptor beta chains below were found in one sample sequenced in a study of T cells in Graves' hyperthyroidism and ophthalmopathy. The TCR beta CDR3 regions underwent amplification using RNA transcripts as the source. TCR CDR3 regions were first amplified by RT-PCR with HTBI primers. MiXCR, run by TCRdb on the multiplex PCR reads, gives a single entry per CDR3 protein. The table has 600,000 or so distinct CDR3 sequences, around 16% seen once. Material: blood. The receptors derive from a woman aged 25 to 39 with Graves' hyperthyroidism.

In this sample, this clonotype turned up a few times. The chain recombines TRBV7-9 with TRBJ2-1; 7 nucleotides match TRBD2. Germline assignment: CDR1 SEHNR and CDR2 FQNEAQ (reference sequence). The ends lost 1 base at V and 4 bases at J; junction bases unmatched: 10. The CDR3 sequence is 17 residues long. This chain's CDR3 is CASSLEASGRSYNEQFF. The CDR3 bases are TGTGCCAGCAGCTTAGAGGCTAGCGGAAGAAGTTACAATGAGCAGTTCTTC. The full variable domain, with the rest looked up from reference TRBV7-9 and TRBJ2-1, is DTGVSQNPRHKITKRGQNVTFRCDPISEHNRLYWYRQTLGQGPEFLTYFQNEAQLEKSRLLSDRFSAERPKGSFSTLEIQRTEQGDSAMYLCASSLEASGRSYNEQFFGPGTRLTVL.

The V and J genes are TRBV6-1 and TRBJ2-1; 12 bases match TRBD2. CDR3 length equals 15 residues. CDR1 and CDR2 (germline): MNHNS, SASEGT. Trimming removed 8 bases from V and 5 bases from J; junction bases left unmatched: 7. The CDR3 sequence is CASLSGLAGNNEQFF. The CDR3 DNA reads TGTGCCAGCCTATCCGGACTAGCGGGAAACAATGAGCAGTTCTTC.

This clonotype was seen at least ten times. The genes are TRBV12-3 or TRBV12-4 and TRBJ2-7; TRBD2 matches 8 bases. There are 15 residues in the CDR3. V lost 8 bases and J lost 6; bases outside the gene matches: 15. CDR3 DNA sequence: TGTGCCAGCTCGGACTCACTAGCGGCGGGAGCCGAGCAGTACTTC. Its translation: CASSDSLAAGAEQYF.

There are many counts of this clonotype. The rearrangement uses TRBV28 and TRBJ2-7; 10 bases map to TRBD2. The CDR3 runs to 14 residues. V lost 6 bases and J lost 3; bases outside the gene matches: 5. Germline-derived CDR1 and CDR2 are MDHEN and SYDVKM. As DNA, the CDR3 is TGTGCCAGCAGAGAACTAGCGGGGCTCTACGAGCAGTACTTC. The encoded protein is CASRELAGLYEQYF.

This clonotype turned up a few times. The chain combines TRBV4-3 with TRBJ2-7; weak D call: TRBD1 (5 bases). Germline CDR1 is LGHNA and CDR2 is YSLEER. With 3 bases removed from V and 6 bases from J, the gap between germline ends came to 12 bases. This CDR3 comprises 13 residues. In DNA, the CDR3 is TGCGCCAGCAGCCAGCCTTCAGGGTGCGAGCAGTACTTC. It codes for CASSQPSGCEQYF.

This clonotype showed up many times. The chain has TRBV7-8 and TRBJ2-1, with D uncertain. Germline V gives CDR1 SGHVS, CDR2 FQNEAQ. Trimming pared 2 bases from V and 11 bases from J, leaving 10 bases between. The CDR3 length is 12 residues. In nucleotides, the CDR3 is TGTGCCAGCAGCTTATTTCTTAACAAGCAGTTCTTC. As protein: CASSLFLNKQFF.

This clonotype was recorded at least ten times. The junction shows a germline mismatch at one end, possibly a read error. The J gene is TRBJ2-7, the V gene TRBV11-2; no definite D call. The CDR3 is made up of 14 amino acids. Germline CDR1 is SGHAT and CDR2 is FQNNGV. The CDR3 spells CATSYSTANYEQYF. The DNA for the CDR3 is TGTGCCACCAGCTACAGTACGGCTAACTACGAGCAGTACTTC.

The rearrangement uses TRBV12-3 or TRBV12-4 and TRBJ2-1; D is possibly TRBD2 (6 bases). V was pared by 7 bases and J by 1 base, with 11 bases between. The CDR3 has 14 residues. CDR3: CASNLEGSYNEQFF. CDR3 nucleotides: TGTGCCAGCAATTTGGAGGGGTCCTACAATGAGCAGTTCTTC.

This clonotype was recorded at least ten times. The J gene is TRBJ2-3, the V gene TRBV7-2; D is unresolved. The CDR3 has 15 amino acids. CDR1 SGHTA and CDR2 FQGNSA come from the germline V gene. Trimming cost V 6 bases and J 1 base, with 14 bases left between them. The CDR3 DNA reads TGTGCCAGCAGTCCAGCGTTTTCGGGCACAGATACGCAGTATTTT. Residues: CASSPAFSGTDTQYF.

This sequence joins TRBV2 and TRBJ2-7, with 8 positions matching TRBD2. Per the germline V gene, CDR1 is SNHLY and CDR2 is FYNNEI. The CDR3 is 13 residues long. Unmatched junction bases numbered 6, after V lost 6 bases and J lost 5 bases. As DNA, the CDR3 is TGTGCCAGCAGCGTAGCGGGATTCCACGAGCAGTACTTC. Amino acid sequence: CASSVAGFHEQYF.

This clonotype has only a few counts. This sequence joins TRBV20-1 and TRBJ2-7; 9 bases line up with TRBD1. V lost 6 bases, J lost 2 bases, and 5 bases stayed unmatched. This CDR3 comprises 13 residues. CDR1 DFQATT and CDR2 SNEGSKA come from the germline V gene (reference sequence). The CDR3 bases are TGCAGTGCCTCCGGGACAGGGACCTACGAGCAGTACTTC. This translates into CSASGTGTYEQYF.

V and J are TRBV5-5 and TRBJ2-5; perhaps TRBD2 as D (5 bases). Germline V CDR1 and CDR2: SGHKS, YYEKEE (reference sequence). This CDR3 contains 16 residues. Trimming shortened V by 4 bases and J by 1 base, and 17 bases separated the two germline ends. CDR3 bases: TGTGCCAGCAGCCCCCGGGGTAGGGCCCTCCAAGAGACCCAGTACTTC. Residues: CASSPRGRALQETQYF. The full variable domain, with the rest looked up from reference TRBV5-5 and TRBJ2-5, is DAGVTQSPTHLIKTRGQQVTLRCSPISGHKSVSWYQQVLGQGPQFIFQYYEKEERGRGNFPDRFSARQFPNYSSELNVNALLLGDSALYLCASSPRGRALQETQYFGPGTRLLVL.

There are many counts of this clonotype. The V and J genes are TRBV11-2 and TRBJ2-5, with 7 bases aligning to TRBD1. Germline loops: CDR1 SGHAT, CDR2 FQNNGV. V lost 3 bases to trimming and J lost 5 bases; unmatched junction nucleotides: 6. The CDR3 has 14 amino acids. This chain's CDR3 is CASSLETGLETQYF. The CDR3 DNA reads TGTGCCAGCAGCTTGGAGACAGGGCTGGAGACCCAGTACTTC.

This clonotype was observed many times. The chain is built from TRBV20-1 and TRBJ1-5; 10 bases fit TRBD1. The CDR3 runs to 15 residues. Germline V CDR1 and CDR2: DFQATT, SNEGSKA (reference sequence). After removal of 5 bases from V and 2 bases from J, the junction contained 6 bases not matched to a gene. The CDR3 region is CSALDRGRGNQPQHF. The DNA of the CDR3 is TGCAGTGCTTTAGACAGGGGGCGCGGCAATCAGCCCCAGCATTTT.

This clonotype was recorded at least ten times. The chain has TRBV2 and TRBJ1-1; TRBD1 agrees at 7 bases. Germline CDR1 reads SNHLY; CDR2 reads FYNNEI. Trimming removed 7 bases from V and 4 bases from J; junction bases left unmatched: 6. This CDR3 comprises 13 residues. The chain's CDR3 is CASISQGRTEAFF. In nucleotides, the CDR3 is TGTGCCAGCATATCACAGGGGCGCACTGAAGCTTTCTTT.

This clonotype was seen repeatedly, ten times or more. This chain links TRBV24-1 with TRBJ2-2; perhaps TRBD1 as D (5 bases). The CDR3 is 16 amino acids. The germline gives CDR1 KGHDR, CDR2 SFDVKD. V lost 4 bases and J 3 bases, leaving 14 bases between the germline ends. Here the CDR3 reads CATSESGRGDTGELFF. The CDR3 DNA is TGTGCCACCAGTGAATCCGGAAGGGGCGACACCGGGGAGCTGTTTTTT.

This clonotype was recorded many times. The rearrangement joins TRBV28 to TRBJ2-2; weak D call: TRBD1 (5 bases). Germline CDR1 MDHEN, CDR2 SYDVKM. This CDR3 has 18 amino acids. The V end lost 3 bases, the J end lost 3 bases, and 20 bases lay between the germline ends. The CDR3 coding sequence is TGTGCCAGCAGTTTCCCCACCCAGGGTTATGGGGACACCGGGGAGCTGTTTTTT. It encodes CASSFPTQGYGDTGELFF.

This clonotype has ten or more counts. V is TRBV7-2 and J is TRBJ1-1; D remains unclear. CDR3 length equals 14 residues. Germline loops: CDR1 SGHTA, CDR2 FQGNSA. V dropped 5 bases and J dropped 0 bases, with 10 bases sitting between them. CDR3 loop: CASSTETLNTEAFF. The CDR3 DNA sequence: TGTGCCAGCAGCACAGAGACCCTGAACACTGAAGCTTTCTTT. Supplemented by reference TRBV7-2 and TRBJ1-1, the full variable domain reads GAGVSQSPSNKVTEKGKDVELRCDPISGHTALYWYRQSLGQGLEFLIYFQGNSAPDKSGLPSDRFSAERTGGSVSTLTIQRTQQEDSAVYLCASSTETLNTEAFFGQGTRLTVV.

This clonotype was seen repeatedly, ten times or more. This chain joins TRBV2 and TRBJ2-5; D call uncertain. CDR1 is SNHLY, CDR2 FYNNEI, per germline. Trimming left V 6 bases short and J 4 bases short, with 18 bases between. The CDR3 length is 15 residues. In DNA form, the CDR3 reads TGTGCCAGCAGCCCGTGGGCAGGTGCAGGAGAGACCCAGTACTTC. It is translated as CASSPWAGAGETQYF.

J is TRBJ1-1 and V is TRBV10-3; D is ambiguous. The CDR3 is made up of 12 amino acids. Germline loops: CDR1 ENHRY, CDR2 SYGVKD. Trimming removed 8 bases at V and 4 bases at J, with 11 bases between. The CDR3 bases are TGTGCCATCCGTCACGAGCTCACTGAAGCTTTCTTT. Translating gives CAIRHELTEAFF.

The chain employs TRBV7-2 and TRBJ2-5, with D uncertain. Trimming removed 4 bases at V and 4 bases at J, with 19 bases between. The CDR3 is 16 residues long. Germline V gives CDR1 SGHTA, CDR2 FQGNSA. The DNA of the CDR3 is TGTGCCAGCAGCTCAGTAAAGACTCTCGTTTTAGAGACCCAGTACTTC. Translated, it gives CASSSVKTLVLETQYF.

This clonotype was observed a handful of times. For the CDR3, the DNA is TGCAGTGCTAGAGCGGTAGGGGACGGCACTGAAGCTTTCTTT. It yields the protein CSARAVGDGTEAFF. This rearrangement joins TRBV20-1 to TRBJ1-1, with a possible D match to TRBD1 (5 bases). The ends were cut back, 1 base at V and 4 bases at J, with 13 bases in the middle. This CDR3 spans 14 amino acids. Germline CDR1 DFQATT, CDR2 SNEGSKA (reference sequence).

The chain couples TRBV12-3 or TRBV12-4 to TRBJ1-4, with D perhaps TRBD1 (5 bases). The CDR3 runs 15 residues. Trimming stripped 7 bases from V and 2 bases from J, with 14 bases between. This CDR3 reads CASTSIGTTNEKLFF. The CDR3 DNA sequence: TGTGCCAGCACCTCTATCGGGACGACTAATGAAAAACTGTTTTTT.

This clonotype was counted between two and nine times. The chain joins TRBV20-1 to TRBJ2-7; D unresolved. The CDR3 is made up of 11 amino acids. Trimming took 8 bases from V and 4 from J, leaving 12 bases between them. Germline CDR1 reads DFQATT; CDR2 reads SNEGSKA (reference sequence). The CDR3 nucleotides are TGCAGTTCCCGTTTCACTTACGAGCAGTACTTC. Translating it yields CSSRFTYEQYF.

In this sample, this clonotype turned up a few times. This chain links TRBV5-4 with TRBJ2-1, with no clear D. V lost 4 bases and J lost 5, with 10 bases in between. The germline V gene has CDR1 SGHNT and CDR2 YYREEE (reference sequence). This CDR3 is built from 13 residues. CDR3 in DNA: TGTGCCAGCAGCCGTGACCCAGACAATGAGCAGTTCTTC. Its translation is CASSRDPDNEQFF.

This clonotype was seen at least ten times. The gene calls are TRBV6-1 and TRBJ1-2; tentatively, D is TRBD1 (5 bases). V lost 5 bases to trimming and J lost 7 bases, with 11 bases between them. CDR1 MNHNS and CDR2 SASEGT come from the germline V gene. The CDR3 covers 12 residues. As DNA, the CDR3 is TGTGCCAGCAGTCCAGGGAGCAGTGGCTACACCTTC. It specifies CASSPGSSGYTF.

This clonotype was recorded many times. The chain uses TRBV28 and TRBJ1-1, with D uncertain. Germline V gene data show CDR1 as MDHEN and CDR2 as SYDVKM. The CDR3 spans 10 residues. The CDR3 DNA is TGTGCAGTCGTCTATACTGAAGCTTTCTTT. It translates to CAVVYTEAFF. The full variable domain, rest sourced from reference TRBV28 and TRBJ1-1, is DVKVTQSSRYLVKRTGEKVFLECVQDMDHENMFWYRQDPGLGLRLIYFSYDVKMKEKGDIPEGYSVSREKKERFSLILESASTNQTSMYLCAVVYTEAFFGQGTRLTVV.

This clonotype was counted ten times or more. V usage is TRBV6-1 and J usage is TRBJ2-1, with 12 bases that match TRBD2. Germline V lookup: CDR1 MNHNS, CDR2 SASEGT. The trim removed 6 bases at V and 0 bases at J, leaving 9 bases unmatched. This CDR3 comprises 18 residues. CDR3: CASRKGTSGQSSYNEQFF. The CDR3 region has the DNA TGTGCCAGCAGAAAAGGGACTAGCGGGCAGAGCTCCTACAATGAGCAGTTCTTC.

This clonotype came up many times. The chain links TRBV7-2 to TRBJ1-2; 9 nucleotides line up with TRBD1. Germline V lookup: CDR1 SGHTA, CDR2 FQGNSA. The CDR3 totals 13 residues. V trimming: 6 bases; J trimming: 3 bases; junction bases outside the gene matches: 2. The CDR3 spells CASRRDRDYGYTF. CDR3 bases: TGTGCCAGCAGAAGGGACAGGGACTATGGCTACACCTTC.